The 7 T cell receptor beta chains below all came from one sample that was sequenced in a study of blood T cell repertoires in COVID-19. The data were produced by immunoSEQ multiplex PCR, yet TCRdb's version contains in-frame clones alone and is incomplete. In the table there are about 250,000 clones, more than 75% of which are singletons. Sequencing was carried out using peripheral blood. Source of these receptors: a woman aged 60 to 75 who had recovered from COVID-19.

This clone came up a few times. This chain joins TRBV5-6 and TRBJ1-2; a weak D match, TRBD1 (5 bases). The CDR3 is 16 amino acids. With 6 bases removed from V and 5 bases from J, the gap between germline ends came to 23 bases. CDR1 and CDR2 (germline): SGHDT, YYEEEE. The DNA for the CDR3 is TGTGCCAGCACCCTGACGTATTATGACAGTAGTTATGGCTACACCTTC. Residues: CASTLTYYDSSYGYTF. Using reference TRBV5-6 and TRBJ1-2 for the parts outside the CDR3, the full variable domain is DAGVTQSPTHLIKTRGQQVTLRCSPKSGHDTVSWYQQALGQGPQFIFQYYEEEERQRGNFPDRFSGHQFPNYSSELNVNALLLGDSALYLCASTLTYYDSSYGYTFGSGTRLTVV.

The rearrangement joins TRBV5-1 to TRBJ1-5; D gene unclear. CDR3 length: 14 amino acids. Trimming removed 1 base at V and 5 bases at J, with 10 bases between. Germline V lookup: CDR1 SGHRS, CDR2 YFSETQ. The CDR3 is CASSLKPRDQPQHF. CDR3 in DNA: TGCGCCAGCAGCTTGAAGCCTAGAGATCAGCCCCAGCATTTT.

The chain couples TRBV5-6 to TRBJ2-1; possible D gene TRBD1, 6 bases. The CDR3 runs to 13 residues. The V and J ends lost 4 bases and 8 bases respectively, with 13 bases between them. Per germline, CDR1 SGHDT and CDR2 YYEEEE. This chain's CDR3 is CASSPTGFDEQFF. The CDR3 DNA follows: TGTGCCAGCAGCCCGACAGGATTCGATGAGCAGTTCTTC. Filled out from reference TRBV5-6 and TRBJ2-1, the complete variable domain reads DAGVTQSPTHLIKTRGQQVTLRCSPKSGHDTVSWYQQALGQGPQFIFQYYEEEERQRGNFPDRFSGHQFPNYSSELNVNALLLGDSALYLCASSPTGFDEQFFGPGTRLTVL.

CDR3 DNA: TGTGCCAGCAGTTTATGGCGGCTTTCCTACGAGCAGTACTTC. Encoded protein: CASSLWRLSYEQYF. The chain has TRBV27 and TRBJ2-7; D is uncertain. Trimming took 1 base from V and 1 from J, leaving 8 bases between them. The CDR3 sequence is 14 residues long. Germline-derived CDR1 and CDR2 are MNHEY and SMNVEV (reference sequence).

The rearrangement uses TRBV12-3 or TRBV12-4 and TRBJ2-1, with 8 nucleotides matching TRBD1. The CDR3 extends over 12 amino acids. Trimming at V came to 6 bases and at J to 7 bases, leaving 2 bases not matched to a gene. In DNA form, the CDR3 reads TGTGCCAGCAGCACAGGGGGTAATGAGCAGTTCTTC. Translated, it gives CASSTGGNEQFF.

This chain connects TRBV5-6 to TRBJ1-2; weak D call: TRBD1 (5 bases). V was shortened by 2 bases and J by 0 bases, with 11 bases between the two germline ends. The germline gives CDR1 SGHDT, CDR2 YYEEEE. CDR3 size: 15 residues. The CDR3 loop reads CASSFLGGSNYGYTF. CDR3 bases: TGTGCCAGCAGCTTTTTGGGGGGATCTAACTATGGCTACACCTTC.

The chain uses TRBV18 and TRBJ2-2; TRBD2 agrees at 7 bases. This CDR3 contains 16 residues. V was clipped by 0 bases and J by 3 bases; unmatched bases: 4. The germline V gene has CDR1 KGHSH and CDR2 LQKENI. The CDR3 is CASSPPSRGDTGELFF. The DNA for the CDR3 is TGTGCCAGCTCACCACCATCCCGGGGGGACACCGGGGAGCTGTTTTTT.